This entry lists 25 T cell receptor beta chains sequenced from one sample in a study of Graves' ophthalmopathy and Graves' hyperthyroidism. For repertoire sequencing, the TCR beta CDR3 regions were amplified from RNA transcripts. Following a first-round RT-PCR that used HTBI primers, a second-round multiplex PCR was carried out. Using its own MiXCR run on the multiplex PCR reads, TCRdb lists one record per CDR3 protein. The repertoire includes about 600,000 distinct CDR3 sequences, under 40% of them detected once, and over 3.5% sits in the top ten. Sequenced sample: peripheral blood or thyroid tissue (not recorded which). These receptors were collected from an adult man with Graves' hyperthyroidism.

There are a few counts of this clonotype. This chain joins TRBV6-5 and TRBJ2-7, with D perhaps matching TRBD2 (5 bases). CDR1 is MNHEY and CDR2 is SVGAGI in the germline V gene. Trimming cost V 8 bases and J 3 bases, with 11 bases left between them. This CDR3 has 12 amino acids. CDR3 DNA sequence: TGTGCCAGCGATTCTAGCAGCTACGAGCAGTACTTC. Amino acid sequence: CASDSSSYEQYF.

Comments on this clonotype: This may be a read error, as it is one base from a much larger clone. The chain carries TRBV2 and TRBJ1-1; no clear D. This CDR3 region has 11 residues. Germline loops: CDR1 SNHLY, CDR2 FYNNEI. Deletions cut 4 bases from V and 6 bases from J, with 6 bases between. The CDR3 protein is CASSGPAEAFF. As DNA, the CDR3 is TGTGCCAGCAGTGGTCCGGCTGAAGCTTTCTTT.

This clonotype was counted ten times or more. The chain links TRBV6-5 to TRBJ2-7; 7 positions agree with TRBD1. Per the germline V gene, CDR1 is MNHEY and CDR2 is SVGAGI. The J segment lost 1 base and the V segment lost 5 bases, leaving 5 bases of the junction unmatched. The CDR3 contains 14 residues. CDR3 region: CASSPTGTSYEQYF. The CDR3, as DNA: TGTGCCAGCAGTCCGACAGGGACATCCTACGAGCAGTACTTC.

The rearrangement uses TRBV7-2 and TRBJ2-5, with D perhaps TRBD2 (6 bases). The tail of the sequence fits TRBJ2-1 better, so the J call may be wrong. The CDR3 is 15 amino acids. Germline V lookup: CDR1 SGHTA, CDR2 FQGNSA. The CDR3 DNA is TGTGCCAGCAGCTTAGTGGCTAGGAGGGACAATGAGCAGTTCTTC. This encodes CASSLVARRDNEQFF.

Turning to this clonotype: One end of the junction is discordant with germline, which a read error may explain. The chain combines TRBV25-1 with TRBJ2-2; 10 nucleotides agree with TRBD1. Germline CDR1 is MGHDK and CDR2 is SYGVNS. This CDR3 is built from 13 residues. CDR3 protein: CASRDRGVGELVF. The DNA for the CDR3 is TGTGCCAGCAGGGACAGGGGGGTCGGGGAGCTGGTTTTT.

This clonotype was seen repeatedly, ten times or more. This chain uses TRBV4-1 with TRBJ1-6; no clear D. With 2 bases removed from V and 2 bases from J, the gap between germline ends came to 10 bases. Germline V gene lookup returns CDR1 MGHRA and CDR2 YSYEKL. CDR3 length: 16 residues. The CDR3 DNA follows: TGCGCCAGCAGCCAACAGCATACAACCTATAATTCACCCCTCCACTTT. It is translated as CASSQQHTTYNSPLHF.

This clonotype was counted many times. V and J are TRBV12-3 or TRBV12-4 and TRBJ1-2; TRBD1 matches 11 bases. The CDR3 runs 15 residues. Trimming removed 1 base from V and 4 bases from J; junction bases left unmatched: 2. CDR3 sequence (DNA): TGTGCCAGCAGTTTAGAAGGGACAGGGGGCTATGGCTACACCTTC. Translating gives CASSLEGTGGYGYTF.

This clonotype turned up a few times. The chain is built from TRBV12-3 or TRBV12-4 and TRBJ1-6; TRBD1 aligns across 7 bases. V lost 2 bases to trimming and J lost 3 bases; unmatched junction nucleotides: 7. The CDR3 covers 17 residues. The CDR3 DNA sequence: TGTGCCAGCAGTTTAAGGGGGCAGGGGCACTATAATTCACCCCTCCACTTT. This gives the protein CASSLRGQGHYNSPLHF.

This clonotype was seen repeatedly, ten times or more. The rearrangement joins TRBV9 to TRBJ1-5; D perhaps matches TRBD1 (6 bases). V was pared by 3 bases and J by 4 bases, with 11 bases between. This CDR3 is built from 14 residues. The germline V gene has CDR1 SGDLS and CDR2 YYNGEE. CDR3 bases: TGTGCCAGCAGCGGGGGGGACAATAATCAGCCCCAGCATTTT. Translated, it gives CASSGGDNNQPQHF.

The genes are TRBV28 and TRBJ1-5; 7 bases map to TRBD1. CDR1 is MDHEN, CDR2 SYDVKM, per germline. After removal of 6 bases from V and 6 bases from J, the junction contained 11 bases not matched to a gene. The CDR3 has 15 amino acids. This CDR3 reads CASSSNSGDSQPQHF. DNA for the CDR3: TGTGCCAGCAGCTCGAATTCGGGGGACAGTCAGCCCCAGCATTTT.

This clonotype was counted at least ten times. The rearrangement joins TRBV20-1 to TRBJ1-1; no definite D call. The V end was cut by 5 bases, the J end by 6 bases, with 13 bases between. Germline V lookup: CDR1 DFQATT, CDR2 SNEGSKA (reference sequence). This CDR3 spans 12 amino acids. CDR3 DNA: TGCAGTGCTGAGAACCCGACGGCTGAAGCTTTCTTT. Amino acid sequence: CSAENPTAEAFF.

The V call is TRBV2, the J call TRBJ1-2; 7 bases are a match to TRBD1. This CDR3 has 14 residues. Per germline, CDR1 SNHLY and CDR2 FYNNEI. Germline trimming cut 7 bases from V and 6 bases from J; bases unmatched to any gene: 11. This CDR3 is CASKDDRVNNGYTF. The CDR3, as DNA: TGTGCCAGCAAAGACGACAGGGTCAACAATGGCTACACCTTC. Looking up the rest from reference TRBV2 and TRBJ1-2 gives the full variable domain: EPEVTQTPSHQVTQMGQEVILRCVPISNHLYFYWYRQILGQKVEFLVSFYNNEISEKSEIFDDQFSVERPDGSNFTLKIRSTKLEDSAMYFCASKDDRVNNGYTFGSGTRLTVV.

J is TRBJ2-1 and V is TRBV24-1; the match to TRBD1 covers 9 bases. CDR3 length: 15 amino acids. Germline V lookup: CDR1 KGHDR, CDR2 SFDVKD. J was trimmed by 4 bases and V by 7 bases; bases with no gene match: 7. For the CDR3, the DNA is TGTGCCACCAGATCCGGGACAGGGCTTTACAATGAGCAGTTCTTC. It specifies CATRSGTGLYNEQFF.

CDR3 sequence (DNA): TGCAGTTTTGACCGGGACACTAATGAAAAACTGTTTTTT. It specifies CSFDRDTNEKLFF. V is TRBV29-1 and J is TRBJ1-4; TRBD1 is a possible D gene (5 bases). CDR1 SQVTM and CDR2 ANQGSEA come from the germline V gene. The CDR3 covers 13 residues.

The chain couples TRBV7-2 to TRBJ2-5; 9 bases are shared with TRBD2. V was pared by 2 bases and J by 0 bases, with 4 bases of the junction left unmatched. The length of the CDR3 is 16 residues. CDR1 and CDR2 (germline): SGHTA, FQGNSA. The CDR3 DNA reads as TGTGCCAGCAGCTTATTCACTAGCGGGCACCAAGAGACCCAGTACTTC. Translation gives CASSLFTSGHQETQYF. Filled out from reference TRBV7-2 and TRBJ2-5, the complete variable domain reads GAGVSQSPSNKVTEKGKDVELRCDPISGHTALYWYRQSLGQGLEFLIYFQGNSAPDKSGLPSDRFSAERTGGSVSTLTIQRTQQEDSAVYLCASSLFTSGHQETQYFGPGTRLLVL.

This clonotype was seen more than once but under ten times. The V call is TRBV27, the J call TRBJ2-7; 11 positions match TRBD1. V lost 6 bases and J lost 2; bases outside the gene matches: 3. Per the germline V gene, CDR1 is MNHEY and CDR2 is SMNVEV (reference sequence). The CDR3 contains 14 residues. CDR3 loop: CASRVGQGAYEQYF. DNA for the CDR3: TGTGCCAGCAGGGTGGGACAGGGGGCCTACGAGCAGTACTTC.

The chain recombines TRBV2 with TRBJ1-6; 9 bases match TRBD1. The trim removed 3 bases at V and 7 bases at J, leaving 4 bases unmatched. Germline values: CDR1 SNHLY, CDR2 FYNNEI. The CDR3 spans 15 residues. The CDR3: CASSEDRGWNSPLHF. The CDR3 DNA reads as TGTGCCAGCAGTGAGGACAGGGGTTGGAATTCACCCCTCCACTTT. Based on the CDR3 plus reference TRBV2 and TRBJ1-6, the full variable domain is EPEVTQTPSHQVTQMGQEVILRCVPISNHLYFYWYRQILGQKVEFLVSFYNNEISEKSEIFDDQFSVERPDGSNFTLKIRSTKLEDSAMYFCASSEDRGWNSPLHFGNGTRLTVT.

This sequence joins TRBV11-2 and TRBJ1-1; no reliable D call. CDR1 and CDR2 (germline): SGHAT, FQNNGV. V lost 7 bases and J lost 4, with 13 bases in between. The CDR3 sequence is 13 residues long. This chain's CDR3 is CASTIGTSTEAFF. The CDR3 nucleotides read TGTGCCAGCACCATAGGTACTTCCACTGAAGCTTTCTTT.

The chain recombines TRBV13 with TRBJ2-7; D may match TRBD1 or TRBD2 (6 bases each). V gave up 6 bases and J gave up 4 bases, with 22 bases separating them. The CDR3 covers 16 residues. Germline lookup yields CDR1 PRHDT and CDR2 FYEKMQ (reference sequence). For the CDR3, the DNA is TGTGCCAGCAGTTCTAGGGGGGATTTAAGTCGGTACGAGCAGTACTTC. It codes for CASSSRGDLSRYEQYF.

This clonotype was seen repeatedly, ten times or more. The chain recombines TRBV7-6 with TRBJ2-7, with D hard to call. The CDR3 consists of 15 residues. Germline assignment: CDR1 SGHVS and CDR2 FNYEAQ. V was shortened by 0 bases and J by 3 bases, with 12 bases between the two germline ends. The CDR3 loop reads CASSLADGYYYEQYF. DNA for the CDR3: TGTGCCAGCAGCTTAGCGGACGGTTATTACTACGAGCAGTACTTC.

A word on this clonotype: One end of the junction is discordant with germline, which a read error may explain. The rearrangement links TRBV2 to TRBJ1-6; perhaps TRBD1 as D (5 bases). This CDR3 is built from 17 residues. Germline CDR1 reads SNHLY; CDR2 reads FYNNEI. The CDR3 DNA reads TGTGCCAGCAGGGAGGGGATTGGGAGCTCCTATATTTCACCCCTCCACTTT. It codes for CASREGIGSSYISPLHF.

The chain employs TRBV5-4 and TRBJ2-7; 8 positions match TRBD2. The CDR3 is made up of 16 amino acids. J lost 3 bases, V lost 0 bases, and 8 bases had no gene match. Germline loops: CDR1 SGHNT, CDR2 YYREEE (reference sequence). The CDR3 DNA is TGTGCCAGCAGCTTGGCCGGTGCGGGGGGCGTCTACGAGCAGTACTTC. The encoded protein is CASSLAGAGGVYEQYF.

The rearrangement joins TRBV29-1 to TRBJ2-7; 7 bases line up with TRBD1. Germline V gene sequence: CDR1 SQVTM, CDR2 ANQGSEA. With 7 bases clipped from V and 4 bases from J, the junction kept 10 bases outside the gene matches. This CDR3 spans 13 amino acids. The CDR3 spells CSANRQGGYEQYF. As DNA, the CDR3 is TGCAGCGCTAATCGACAGGGCGGGTACGAGCAGTACTTC.

The rearrangement joins TRBV7-8 to TRBJ2-5, with D uncertain. V shed 6 bases and J shed 1 base, with 21 bases lying between them. The CDR3 totals 17 residues. The germline V gene has CDR1 SGHVS and CDR2 FQNEAQ. The CDR3 coding sequence is TGTGCCAGCAGTGAATCAGACGGGTGGCAGTTCCAAGAGACCCAGTACTTC. This translates into CASSESDGWQFQETQYF.

Ten or more counts support this clonotype. The rearrangement joins TRBV9 to TRBJ1-3, with unresolved D. Looked up from germline, CDR1 is SGDLS and CDR2 is YYNGEE. Trimming took off 0 bases at V and 1 base at J, with 5 bases between the two ends. The CDR3 spans 14 residues. CDR3 sequence: CASSVGSSGNTIYF. CDR3 DNA sequence: TGTGCCAGCAGCGTAGGATCTTCTGGAAACACCATATATTTT.